This TCR beta chain appears in the sequencing data of a study of T-cell reconstitution after alpha-beta-depleted transplantation in children. The germline V gene encodes CDR1 SGHTA and CDR2 FQGNSA. The CDR3 runs to 15 residues. The J segment lost 5 bases and the V segment lost 5 bases, leaving 11 bases of the junction unmatched. This clonotype showed up many times. A TCRbeta library incorporating unique molecular identifiers was prepared. Via MiXCR, TCRdb re-called the PCR reads, giving one row per CDR3 protein. The table shows hundreds of thousands of distinct CDR3 sequences, with 10% to 13% occurring only once.

The starting material was PBMCs, obtained before TCRalphabeta/CD19-depleted stem cell transplant. The V and J genes are TRBV7-2 and TRBJ2-7; 8 bases line up with TRBD2. This sequence was found in a child younger than 10 with inherited bone marrow failure, due to receive a stem cell transplant. This chain's CDR3 is CASSPPGGVSHEQYF. The CDR3, as DNA: TGTGCCAGCAGCCCCCCGGGAGGGGTTTCTCACGAGCAGTACTTC.